Shown below are 11 T cell receptor beta chains from a single sample sequenced in a study of blood T cell repertoires in COVID-19. Here immunoSEQ multiplex PCR was the method, and the copy in TCRdb shows in-frame clones only, minus some. Of around 300,000 clones listed, 85% are singletons. The sample comprised peripheral blood. The origin of the receptors is a human donor in a cohort sampled during active COVID-19.

Comment on this clone: A junction end diverges from the germline sequence, so it may reflect a read error. J is TRBJ2-1 and V is TRBV6-6; TRBD2 matches 9 bases. The CDR3 has 15 residues. Germline-derived CDR1 and CDR2 are MNHNY and SVGAGI (reference sequence). The CDR3 reads CASTVTGTSNNEQFF. CDR3 DNA sequence: TGTGCCAGCACCGTAACCGGGACTAGCAACAACGAGCAGTTCTTC.

This chain links TRBV28 with TRBJ2-2; TRBD1 matches 9 bases. CDR1 MDHEN and CDR2 SYDVKM come from the germline V gene. This CDR3 is 15 amino acids long. V lost 6 bases and J lost 5; bases outside the gene matches: 7. CDR3 in DNA: TGTGCCAGCAGGGGAGGGACAGGGCGGACCGGGGAGCTGTTTTTT. Amino acids: CASRGGTGRTGELFF.

The genes are TRBV7-2 and TRBJ2-5; 9 bases line up with TRBD2. J lost 5 bases, V lost 5 bases, and 6 bases had no gene match. The CDR3 loop spans 14 amino acids. Germline loops: CDR1 SGHTA, CDR2 FQGNSA. CDR3 in amino acids: CASSHRSGGETQYF. The CDR3 DNA sequence: TGTGCCAGCAGCCACCGAAGCGGGGGGGAGACCCAGTACTTC. Drawing the rest from reference TRBV7-2 and TRBJ2-5, the complete variable domain is GAGVSQSPSNKVTEKGKDVELRCDPISGHTALYWYRQSLGQGLEFLIYFQGNSAPDKSGLPSDRFSAERTGGSVSTLTIQRTQQEDSAVYLCASSHRSGGETQYFGPGTRLLVL.

This clone was seen just once. The rearrangement links TRBV9 to TRBJ2-3; 9 nucleotides align to TRBD1. The CDR3 runs 13 residues. After removal of 0 bases from V and 11 bases from J, the junction contained 4 bases not matched to a gene. The germline CDR1 and CDR2 sequences are SGDLS and YYNGEE. CDR3 amino acids: CASSVATGGLQYF. The CDR3 coding sequence is TGTGCCAGCAGCGTAGCCACAGGGGGCTTGCAGTATTTT.

The genes are TRBV11-3 and TRBJ2-5, with 7 positions matching TRBD2. Looked up from germline, CDR1 is SGHNT and CDR2 is YENEEA. V dropped 2 bases and J dropped 3; count of bases not matched to a gene: 6. There are 15 residues in the CDR3. Written as DNA, the CDR3 is TGTGCCAGCAGCTTAACCCCCGCGGGAGAAGAGACCCAGTACTTC. This sequence encodes CASSLTPAGEETQYF. The whole variable domain, filled in from reference TRBV11-3 and TRBJ2-5, reads EAGVVQSPRYKIIEKKQPVAFWCNPISGHNTLYWYLQNLGQGPELLIRYENEEAVDDSQLPKDRFSAERLKGVDSTLKIQPAELGDSAVYLCASSLTPAGEETQYFGPGTRLLVL.

The J gene is TRBJ2-3, the V gene TRBV7-9; 7 positions match TRBD1. This CDR3 is built from 17 residues. The J segment lost 2 bases and the V segment lost 5 bases, leaving 13 bases of the junction unmatched. From germline, CDR1 is SEHNR and CDR2 FQNEAQ (reference sequence). The CDR3 DNA reads TGTGCCAGCAGCACCCCAGACAGGGCCATTTACACAGATACGCAGTATTTT. Protein sequence: CASSTPDRAIYTDTQYF. The full variable domain, its missing parts supplied by reference TRBV7-9 and TRBJ2-3, is DTGVSQNPRHKITKRGQNVTFRCDPISEHNRLYWYRQTLGQGPEFLTYFQNEAQLEKSRLLSDRFSAERPKGSFSTLEIQRTEQGDSAMYLCASSTPDRAIYTDTQYFGPGTRLTVL.

CDR3 nucleotide sequence: TGTGCCAGCTCACCACTAGCGGATCGAGAGACCCAGTACTTC. Residues: CASSPLADRETQYF. The rearrangement joins TRBV18 to TRBJ2-5; D possibly corresponds to TRBD2 (6 bases). V shed 1 base and J shed 4 bases, with 10 bases lying between them. CDR1 and CDR2 (germline): KGHSH, LQKENI. CDR3 length equals 14 residues. Complete variable domain (other parts from reference TRBV18 and TRBJ2-5): NAGVMQNPRHLVRRRGQEARLRCSPMKGHSHVYWYRQLPEEGLKFMVYLQKENIIDESGMPKERFSAEFPKEGPSILRIQQVVRGDSAAYFCASSPLADRETQYFGPGTRLLVL.

This clone was found a few times. The chain combines TRBV5-1 with TRBJ1-2; the match to TRBD1 covers 9 bases. CDR1 and CDR2 (germline): SGHRS, YFSETQ. V was clipped by 3 bases and J by 6 bases; unmatched bases: 3. The CDR3 totals 13 residues. Here the CDR3 reads CASSSTGGNGYTF. The CDR3 coding sequence is TGCGCCAGCAGCTCTACAGGGGGCAATGGCTACACCTTC.

The chain has TRBV5-5 and TRBJ1-1; TRBD1 aligns across 7 bases. Germline loops: CDR1 SGHKS, CDR2 YYEKEE (reference sequence). CDR3 length: 18 amino acids. Trimming at V came to 4 bases and at J to 0 bases, leaving 15 bases not matched to a gene. CDR3 amino acids: CASSPQGGRTPMNTEAFF. Here the CDR3 DNA reads TGTGCCAGCAGCCCCCAGGGGGGACGAACCCCCATGAACACTGAAGCTTTCTTT.

The J gene is TRBJ2-3, the V gene TRBV9; 9 positions agree with TRBD1. Trimming removed 3 bases from V and 0 bases from J; junction bases left unmatched: 8. The germline V gene has CDR1 SGDLS and CDR2 YYNGEE. The CDR3 contains 17 residues. CDR3 in amino acids: CASSAHTGGPSTDTQYF. For the CDR3, the DNA is TGTGCCAGCAGCGCTCATACAGGGGGCCCTAGCACAGATACGCAGTATTTT.

The table lists this clone with a few counts. The V and J genes are TRBV5-1 and TRBJ2-7; D is possibly TRBD2 (6 bases). This CDR3 comprises 14 residues. Germline assignment: CDR1 SGHRS and CDR2 YFSETQ. The V and J ends lost 3 bases and 1 base respectively, with 11 bases between them. CDR3 nucleotides: TGCGCCAGCAGCTCCGCCGGGAGTTCCTACGAGCAGTACTTC. Amino acid sequence: CASSSAGSSYEQYF.